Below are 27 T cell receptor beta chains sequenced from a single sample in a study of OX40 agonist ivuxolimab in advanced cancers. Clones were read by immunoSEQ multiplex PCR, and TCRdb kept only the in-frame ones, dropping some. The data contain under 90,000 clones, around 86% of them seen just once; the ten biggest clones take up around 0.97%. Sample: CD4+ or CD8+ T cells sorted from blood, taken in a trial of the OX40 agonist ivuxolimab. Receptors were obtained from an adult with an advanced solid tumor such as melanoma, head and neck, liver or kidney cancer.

The CDR3 here is CASSILAGGSNEQFF. DNA for the CDR3: TGTGCCAGTAGTATTCTGGCGGGGGGATCGAATGAGCAGTTCTTC. The J gene is TRBJ2-1, the V gene TRBV19; 8 positions agree with TRBD2. The CDR3 sequence is 15 residues long. The V segment lost 3 bases and the J segment 7 bases; nucleotides outside the gene matches: 8. Germline CDR1 and CDR2: LNHDA and SQIVND (reference sequence).

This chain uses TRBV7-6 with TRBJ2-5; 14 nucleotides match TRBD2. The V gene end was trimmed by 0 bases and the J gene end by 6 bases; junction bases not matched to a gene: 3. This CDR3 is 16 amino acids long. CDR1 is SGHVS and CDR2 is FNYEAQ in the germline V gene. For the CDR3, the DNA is TGTGCCAGCAGCTTAGCGACTAGCGGGGGGGCGCAGACCCAGTACTTC. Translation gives CASSLATSGGAQTQYF.

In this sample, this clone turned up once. The DNA of the CDR3 is TGTGCCAGCAGCTTAGCGCCGGGGTTCCCTAAGGACGATGAGCAGTTCTTC. It encodes CASSLAPGFPKDDEQFF. The chain recombines TRBV7-7 with TRBJ2-1; a weak D match, TRBD2 (5 bases). The CDR3 length is 17 residues. Germline CDR1 and CDR2: SSHAT and FNYEAQ (reference sequence). V lost 0 bases and J 8 bases, leaving 20 bases between the germline ends.

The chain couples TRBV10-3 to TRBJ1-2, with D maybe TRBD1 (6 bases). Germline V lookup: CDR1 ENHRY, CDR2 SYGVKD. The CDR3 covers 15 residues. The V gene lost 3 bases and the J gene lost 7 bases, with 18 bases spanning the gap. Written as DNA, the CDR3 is TGTGCCATCAGTGAAGGAGGGGGGCGCATTAGTGGCTACACCTTC. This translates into CAISEGGGRISGYTF.

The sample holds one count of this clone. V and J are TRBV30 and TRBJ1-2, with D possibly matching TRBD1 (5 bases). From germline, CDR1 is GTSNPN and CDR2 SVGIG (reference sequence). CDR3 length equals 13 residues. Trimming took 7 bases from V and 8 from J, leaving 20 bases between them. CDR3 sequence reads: CASQQAGRGGYTF. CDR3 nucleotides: TGTGCCTCCCAGCAGGCAGGGAGAGGGGGCTACACCTTC.

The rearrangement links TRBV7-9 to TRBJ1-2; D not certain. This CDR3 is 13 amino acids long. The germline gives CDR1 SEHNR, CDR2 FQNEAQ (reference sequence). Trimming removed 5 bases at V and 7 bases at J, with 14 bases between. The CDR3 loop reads CASSPGTGFGYTF. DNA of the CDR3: TGTGCCAGCAGCCCCGGTACGGGTTTTGGCTACACCTTC.

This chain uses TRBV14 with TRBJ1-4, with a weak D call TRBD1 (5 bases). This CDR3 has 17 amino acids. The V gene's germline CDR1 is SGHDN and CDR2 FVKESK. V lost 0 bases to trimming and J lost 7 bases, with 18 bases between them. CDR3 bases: TGTGCCAGCAGCCAAGATGAGGCGCAGGGTGATAGTGAAAAACTGTTTTTT. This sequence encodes CASSQDEAQGDSEKLFF.

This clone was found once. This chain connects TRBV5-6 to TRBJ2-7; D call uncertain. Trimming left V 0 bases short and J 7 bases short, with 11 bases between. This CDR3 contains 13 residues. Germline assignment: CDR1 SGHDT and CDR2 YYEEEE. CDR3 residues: CASSLDSSGEQYF. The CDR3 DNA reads TGTGCCAGCAGCTTGGATAGTTCTGGGGAGCAGTACTTC. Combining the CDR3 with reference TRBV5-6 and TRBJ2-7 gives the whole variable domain DAGVTQSPTHLIKTRGQQVTLRCSPKSGHDTVSWYQQALGQGPQFIFQYYEEEERQRGNFPDRFSGHQFPNYSSELNVNALLLGDSALYLCASSLDSSGEQYFGPGTRLTVT.

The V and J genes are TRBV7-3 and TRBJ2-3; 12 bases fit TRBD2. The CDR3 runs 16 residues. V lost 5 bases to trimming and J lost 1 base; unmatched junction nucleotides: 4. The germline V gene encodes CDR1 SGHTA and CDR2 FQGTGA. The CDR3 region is CASSPRLAGGTDTQYF. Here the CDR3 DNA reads TGTGCCAGCAGCCCTCGACTAGCGGGAGGCACAGATACGCAGTATTTT.

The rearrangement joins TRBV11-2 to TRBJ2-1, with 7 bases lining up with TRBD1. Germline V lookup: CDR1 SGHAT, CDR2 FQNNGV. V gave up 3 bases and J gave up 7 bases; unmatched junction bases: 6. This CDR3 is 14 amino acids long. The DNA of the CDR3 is TGTGCCAGCAGCTTGTCACAGGGGTCGAATGAGCAGTTCTTC. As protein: CASSLSQGSNEQFF.

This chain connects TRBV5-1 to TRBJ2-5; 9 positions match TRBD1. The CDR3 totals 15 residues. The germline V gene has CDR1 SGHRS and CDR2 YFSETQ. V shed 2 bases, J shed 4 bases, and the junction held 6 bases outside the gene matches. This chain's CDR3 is CASSLWGQGPETQYF. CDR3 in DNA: TGCGCCAGCAGCTTATGGGGACAGGGTCCAGAGACCCAGTACTTC.

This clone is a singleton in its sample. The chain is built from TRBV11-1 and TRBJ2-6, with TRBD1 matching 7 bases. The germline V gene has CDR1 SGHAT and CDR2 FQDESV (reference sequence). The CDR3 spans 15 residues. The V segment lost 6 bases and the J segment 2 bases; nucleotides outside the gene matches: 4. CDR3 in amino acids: CASRTTGTGANVLTF. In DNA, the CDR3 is TGTGCCAGCAGAACGACAGGGACTGGGGCCAACGTCCTGACTTTC.

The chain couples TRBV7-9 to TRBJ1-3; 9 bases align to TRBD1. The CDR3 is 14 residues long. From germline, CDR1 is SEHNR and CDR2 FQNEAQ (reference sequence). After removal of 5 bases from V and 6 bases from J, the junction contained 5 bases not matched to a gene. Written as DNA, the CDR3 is TGTGCCAGCAGCGTGGGACAGGGAGCAAACACCATATATTTT. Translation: CASSVGQGANTIYF.

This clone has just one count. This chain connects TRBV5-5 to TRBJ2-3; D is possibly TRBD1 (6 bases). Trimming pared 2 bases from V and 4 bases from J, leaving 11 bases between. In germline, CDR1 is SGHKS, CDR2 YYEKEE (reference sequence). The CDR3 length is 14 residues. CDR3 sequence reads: CASSLERQADTQYF. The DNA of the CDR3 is TGTGCCAGCAGCTTAGAAAGACAGGCAGATACGCAGTATTTT.

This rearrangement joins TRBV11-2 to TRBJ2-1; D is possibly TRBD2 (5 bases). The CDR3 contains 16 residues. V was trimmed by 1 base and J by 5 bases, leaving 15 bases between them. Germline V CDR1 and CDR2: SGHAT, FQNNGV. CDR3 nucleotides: TGTGCCAGCAGCTTAGCGGCGGGTTCGCTTAACAATGAGCAGTTCTTC. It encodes CASSLAAGSLNNEQFF.

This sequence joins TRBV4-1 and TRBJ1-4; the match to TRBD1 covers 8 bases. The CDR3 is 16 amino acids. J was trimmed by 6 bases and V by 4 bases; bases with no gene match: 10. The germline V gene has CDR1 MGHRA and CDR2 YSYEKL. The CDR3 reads CASSRIDRGSYEKLFF. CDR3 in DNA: TGCGCCAGCAGCCGTATCGACAGGGGCAGCTATGAAAAACTGTTTTTT.

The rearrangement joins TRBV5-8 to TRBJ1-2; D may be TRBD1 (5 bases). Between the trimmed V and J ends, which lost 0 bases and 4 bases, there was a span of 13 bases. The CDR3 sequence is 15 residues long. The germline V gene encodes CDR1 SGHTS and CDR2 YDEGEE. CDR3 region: CASSLGLFGGYGYTF. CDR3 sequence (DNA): TGTGCCAGCAGCTTGGGCCTCTTCGGGGGCTATGGCTACACCTTC. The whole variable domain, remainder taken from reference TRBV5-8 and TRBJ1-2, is EAGVTQSPTHLIKTRGQQATLRCSPISGHTSVYWYQQALGLGLQFLLWYDEGEERNRGNFPPRFSGRQFPNYSSELNVNALELEDSALYLCASSLGLFGGYGYTFGSGTRLTVV.

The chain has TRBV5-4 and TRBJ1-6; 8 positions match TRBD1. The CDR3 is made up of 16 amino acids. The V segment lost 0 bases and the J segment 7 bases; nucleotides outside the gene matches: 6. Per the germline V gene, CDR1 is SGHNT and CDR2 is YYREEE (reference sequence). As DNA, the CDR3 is TGTGCCAGCAGCTTGGTTCCAGGGGGCAAGAATTCACCCCTCCACTTT. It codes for CASSLVPGGKNSPLHF.

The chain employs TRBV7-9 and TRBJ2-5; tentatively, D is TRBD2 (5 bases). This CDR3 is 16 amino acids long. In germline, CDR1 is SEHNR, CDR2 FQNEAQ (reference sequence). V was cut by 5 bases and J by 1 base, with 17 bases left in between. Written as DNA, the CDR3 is TGTGCCAGCAGCCCTCCAGGAGGAGTTAGCCAAGAGACCCAGTACTTC. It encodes CASSPPGGVSQETQYF.

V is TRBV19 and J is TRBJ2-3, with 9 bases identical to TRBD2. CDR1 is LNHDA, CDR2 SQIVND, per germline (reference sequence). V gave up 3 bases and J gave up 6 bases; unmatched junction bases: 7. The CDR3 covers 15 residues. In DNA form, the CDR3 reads TGTGCCAGTAGTATGGTTAGCGGGGGCGGGGATACGCAGTATTTT. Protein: CASSMVSGGGDTQYF.

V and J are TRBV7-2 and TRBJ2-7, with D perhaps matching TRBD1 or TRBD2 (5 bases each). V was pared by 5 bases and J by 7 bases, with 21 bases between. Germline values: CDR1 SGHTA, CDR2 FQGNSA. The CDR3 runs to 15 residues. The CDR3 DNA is TGTGCCAGCAGCCCCGCAGGGAGACGAACGAGGGAGCAGTACTTC. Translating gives CASSPAGRRTREQYF.

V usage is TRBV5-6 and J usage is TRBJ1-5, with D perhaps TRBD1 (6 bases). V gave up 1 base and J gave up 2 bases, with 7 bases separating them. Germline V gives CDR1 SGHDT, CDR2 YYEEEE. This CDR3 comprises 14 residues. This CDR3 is CASSLPGGNQPQHF. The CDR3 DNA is TGTGCCAGCAGCTTGCCAGGGGGCAATCAGCCCCAGCATTTT.

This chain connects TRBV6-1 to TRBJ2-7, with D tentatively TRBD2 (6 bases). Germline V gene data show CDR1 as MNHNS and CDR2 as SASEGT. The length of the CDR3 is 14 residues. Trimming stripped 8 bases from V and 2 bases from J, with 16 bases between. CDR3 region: CASAWEEGPYEQYF. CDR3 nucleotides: TGTGCCAGCGCGTGGGAGGAGGGTCCCTACGAGCAGTACTTC.

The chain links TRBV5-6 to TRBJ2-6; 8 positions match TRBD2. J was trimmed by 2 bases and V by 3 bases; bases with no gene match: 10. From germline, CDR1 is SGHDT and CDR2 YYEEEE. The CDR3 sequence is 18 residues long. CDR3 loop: CASSSLRAGGTGANVLTF. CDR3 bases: TGTGCCAGCAGCTCCTTACGGGCGGGAGGCACTGGGGCCAACGTCCTGACTTTC.

For the CDR3, the DNA is TGCGCCAGCAGCTTGAACAGGGGGTCGAACACCGGGGAGCTGTTTTTT. It specifies CASSLNRGSNTGELFF. This chain connects TRBV5-1 to TRBJ2-2; 8 bases fit TRBD1. The ends lost 1 base at V and 0 bases at J; junction bases unmatched: 2. Germline V gene data show CDR1 as SGHRS and CDR2 as YFSETQ. CDR3 length: 16 residues.

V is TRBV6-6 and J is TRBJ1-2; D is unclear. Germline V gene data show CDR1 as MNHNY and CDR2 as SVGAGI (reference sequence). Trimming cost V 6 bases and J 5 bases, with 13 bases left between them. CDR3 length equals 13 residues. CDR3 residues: CASRGGGAYGYTF. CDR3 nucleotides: TGTGCCAGCAGGGGAGGTGGAGCTTATGGCTACACCTTC.

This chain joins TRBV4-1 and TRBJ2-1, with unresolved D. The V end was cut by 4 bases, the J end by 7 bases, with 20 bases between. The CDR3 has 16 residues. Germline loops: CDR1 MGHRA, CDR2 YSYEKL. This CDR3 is CASSRAGGSPRNEQFF. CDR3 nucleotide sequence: TGCGCCAGCAGCCGTGCAGGTGGTAGCCCGAGGAATGAGCAGTTCTTC.